This passage covers 30 T cell receptor beta chains from one sample sequenced in a study of cytomegalovirus exposure and HLA in healthy donors. The PCR was carried out with 60 Vbeta primers and 13 Jbeta primers. The data were produced by immunoSEQ multiplex PCR, yet TCRdb's version contains in-frame clones alone and is incomplete. The sample yields 120,000 or so clones, approximately 75% seen once. Sequencing used PBMCs. These receptor sequences come from a woman between 50 and 59 years old in good health and CMV-seronegative.

This clone showed up just once. V gene TRBV7-2 combines with J gene TRBJ1-2, with 7 bases identical to TRBD1. This CDR3 has 16 amino acids. With V trimmed by 2 bases and J by 4 bases, 10 bases remained unmatched. In germline, CDR1 is SGHTA, CDR2 FQGNSA. The CDR3 protein is CASSLQGQAGVYGYTF. As DNA, the CDR3 is TGTGCCAGCAGCTTACAAGGACAGGCTGGGGTCTATGGCTACACCTTC.

The J gene is TRBJ1-2, the V gene TRBV4-3, with D perhaps matching TRBD1 (5 bases). Germline CDR1 and CDR2: LGHNA and YSLEER. The length of the CDR3 is 15 residues. Between the trimmed V and J ends, which lost 0 bases and 3 bases, there was a span of 11 bases. The CDR3 here is CASSQDQNRHYGYTF. The CDR3 region has the DNA TGCGCCAGCAGCCAAGATCAAAACAGGCACTATGGCTACACCTTC.

CDR3 sequence reads: CASSLLVGEFEQFF. CDR3 DNA sequence: TGTGCCAGCAGCTTACTCGTCGGGGAGTTTGAGCAGTTCTTC. V is TRBV7-9 and J is TRBJ2-1; possibly TRBD2 for D (5 bases). This CDR3 has 14 amino acids. Germline CDR1 is SEHNR and CDR2 is FQNEAQ (reference sequence). Trimming stripped 2 bases from V and 9 bases from J, with 14 bases between.

The genes are TRBV27 and TRBJ1-1, with D perhaps matching TRBD1 (5 bases). Germline lookup yields CDR1 MNHEY and CDR2 SMNVEV (reference sequence). The CDR3 consists of 16 residues. Trimming took off 7 bases at V and 4 bases at J, with 22 bases between the two ends. Here the CDR3 reads CASKWRGIYDSTEAFF. The CDR3 DNA is TGTGCCAGCAAGTGGCGTGGAATTTACGACAGCACTGAAGCTTTCTTT.

This clone was detected only a few times. This CDR3 reads CSTPGLAGSDTQYF. The CDR3 bases are TGCAGCACCCCGGGACTAGCGGGATCAGATACGCAGTATTTT. The chain carries TRBV29-1 and TRBJ2-3; TRBD2 aligns across 13 bases. Germline V gene lookup returns CDR1 SQVTM and CDR2 ANQGSEA. Unmatched junction bases numbered 6, after V lost 8 bases and J lost 4 bases. The length of the CDR3 is 14 residues.

CDR3 amino acids: CASSLLDGITEAFF. In DNA form, the CDR3 reads TGTGCCAGCAGTTTATTAGACGGGATCACTGAAGCTTTCTTT. V usage is TRBV28 and J usage is TRBJ1-1; D gene ambiguous. V shed 1 base and J shed 4 bases, with 10 bases lying between them. Germline values: CDR1 MDHEN, CDR2 SYDVKM. The CDR3 contains 14 residues. Full variable domain (remainder filled in from reference TRBV28 and TRBJ1-1): DVKVTQSSRYLVKRTGEKVFLECVQDMDHENMFWYRQDPGLGLRLIYFSYDVKMKEKGDIPEGYSVSREKKERFSLILESASTNQTSMYLCASSLLDGITEAFFGQGTRLTVV.

As DNA, the CDR3 is TGTGCCAGCAGCGAAAGCGGGACTAGCGGCTACGAGCAGTACTTC. Its protein product is CASSESGTSGYEQYF. This chain links TRBV9 with TRBJ2-7; TRBD2 matches at 11 bases. Germline V gene sequence: CDR1 SGDLS, CDR2 YYNGEE. Trimming took 3 bases from V and 3 from J; bases not matched to a gene: 5. The length of the CDR3 is 15 residues.

The chain carries TRBV6-5 and TRBJ2-7; TRBD1 might be the D (6 bases). With 5 bases removed from V and 0 bases from J, the gap between germline ends came to 14 bases. Germline CDR1 and CDR2: MNHEY and SVGAGI. The CDR3 totals 15 residues. CDR3 region: CASSKGVSSSYEQYF. The CDR3 DNA follows: TGTGCCAGCAGTAAGGGGGTGAGCAGCTCCTACGAGCAGTACTTC.

This clone was counted only a few times. This sample also contains other DNA sequences that code for the same CDR3. V is TRBV28 and J is TRBJ2-7; a possible D gene is TRBD2 (6 bases). From germline, CDR1 is MDHEN and CDR2 SYDVKM. The CDR3 covers 13 residues. V was pared by 2 bases and J by 3 bases, with 8 bases between. CDR3 sequence (DNA): TGTGCCAGCAGTTTAGCGGGAAGCTACGAGCAGTACTTC. The encoded protein is CASSLAGSYEQYF.

CDR3 region: CASSQSGQGANEQFF. Here the CDR3 DNA reads TGTGCCAGCAGCCAATCGGGACAGGGGGCGAATGAGCAGTTCTTC. J is TRBJ2-1 and V is TRBV9, with TRBD1 matching 12 bases. V gave up 4 bases and J gave up 7 bases; unmatched junction bases: 6. CDR1 SGDLS and CDR2 YYNGEE come from the germline V gene. The CDR3 totals 15 residues. The variable domain in full, with the rest retrieved from reference TRBV9 and TRBJ2-1, is DSGVTQTPKHLITATGQRVTLRCSPRSGDLSVYWYQQSLDQGLQFLIQYYNGEERAKGNILERFSAQQFPDLHSELNLSSLELGDSALYFCASSQSGQGANEQFFGPGTRLTVL.

J is TRBJ2-6 and V is TRBV30; D unclear. V lost 2 bases to trimming and J lost 0 bases, with 11 bases between them. The CDR3 contains 16 residues. Germline V gene sequence: CDR1 GTSNPN, CDR2 SVGIG (reference sequence). The DNA of the CDR3 is TGTGCCTGGAGTACGTCTATACGCTCTGGGGCCAACGTCCTGACTTTC. Translation gives CAWSTSIRSGANVLTF.

V is TRBV14 and J is TRBJ2-7; D is perhaps TRBD2 (6 bases). CDR1 SGHDN and CDR2 FVKESK come from the germline V gene. V shed 5 bases and J shed 5 bases, with 10 bases lying between them. This CDR3 spans 12 amino acids. This chain's CDR3 is CASSALADEQYF. DNA of the CDR3: TGTGCCAGCAGCGCGTTAGCGGACGAGCAGTACTTC.

The J gene is TRBJ2-1, the V gene TRBV21-1; TRBD2, the table's D call, lacks a check against the DNA. TRBV21-1 is shown as a pseudogene. The CDR3 consists of 18 residues. CDR3 nucleotide sequence: TGTGCCAGCAGCAAGTCGTTTGGGCGGGAGCGCCTCGACAATGAGCAGTTCTTC. It is translated as CASSKSFGRERLDNEQFF.

About this clone itself: At one boundary the junction diverges from the germline segment, which might be a read error. The genes are TRBV7-3 and TRBJ2-3; 8 positions match TRBD2. The CDR3 sequence is 15 residues long. Looked up from germline, CDR1 is SGHTA and CDR2 is FQGTGA. The CDR3: CSSSLSGRPTDTQYF. The CDR3 bases are TGTTCCAGCAGCTTAAGCGGGAGACCCACAGATACGCAGTATTTT.

This clone appeared once. The chain couples TRBV30 to TRBJ2-7, with TRBD2 identical over 10 bases. After removal of 0 bases from V and 2 bases from J, the junction contained 4 bases not matched to a gene. This CDR3 contains 15 residues. CDR1 GTSNPN and CDR2 SVGIG come from the germline V gene (reference sequence). Here the CDR3 reads CAWSVRLAGAYEQYF. The CDR3, as DNA: TGTGCCTGGAGTGTTAGGCTAGCGGGAGCCTACGAGCAGTACTTC.

The V call is TRBV2, the J call TRBJ1-2; 10 nucleotides line up with TRBD1. CDR3 length equals 15 residues. Trimming at V came to 6 bases and at J to 13 bases, leaving 17 bases not matched to a gene. Per the germline V gene, CDR1 is SNHLY and CDR2 is FYNNEI. DNA of the CDR3: TGTGCCAGCAGCGCACCAAGGGACAGGGGCCAAGGAGGCACCTTC. Residues: CASSAPRDRGQGGTF.

The chain couples TRBV19 to TRBJ1-5, with D unclear. V gave up 5 bases and J gave up 5 bases, with 10 bases separating them. The germline V gene has CDR1 LNHDA and CDR2 SQIVND (reference sequence). This CDR3 spans 13 amino acids. CDR3 loop: CASSPSPDQPQHF. The DNA for the CDR3 is TGTGCCAGTAGTCCTTCCCCAGATCAGCCCCAGCATTTT.

The chain has TRBV15 and TRBJ1-1; perhaps TRBD1 as D (5 bases). The CDR3 spans 15 residues. Between the trimmed V and J ends, which lost 1 base and 1 base, there was a span of 10 bases. Germline-derived CDR1 and CDR2 are LNHNV and YYDKDF (reference sequence). The CDR3 coding sequence is TGTGCCACCAGCAGAGGACAGACCGGGAACACTGAAGCTTTCTTT. This sequence encodes CATSRGQTGNTEAFF.

The genes are TRBV5-1 and TRBJ2-7; possibly TRBD2 for D (5 bases). Germline lookup yields CDR1 SGHRS and CDR2 YFSETQ. The CDR3 loop spans 15 amino acids. V was clipped by 3 bases and J by 6 bases, with 19 bases between them. DNA for the CDR3: TGCGCCAGCAGCTGGGGAGCGGTCCTCAGTGGCGAGCAGTACTTC. Protein sequence: CASSWGAVLSGEQYF.

The CDR3 nucleotides read TGTGCCAGCAGCTTAACCCAGGGGCGCACCGGGGAGCTGTTTTTT. Its protein is CASSLTQGRTGELFF. The chain is built from TRBV7-3 and TRBJ2-2, with a weak D call TRBD1 (6 bases). Germline lookup yields CDR1 SGHTA and CDR2 FQGTGA. The CDR3 covers 15 residues. With 0 bases removed from V and 4 bases from J, the gap between germline ends came to 9 bases. Together with reference TRBV7-3 and TRBJ2-2, the CDR3 gives the full variable domain: GAGVSQTPSNKVTEKGKYVELRCDPISGHTALYWYRQSLGQGPEFLIYFQGTGAADDSGLPNDRFFAVRPEGSVSTLKIQRTERGDSAVYLCASSLTQGRTGELFFGEGSRLTVL.

This clone was counted a few times. The rearrangement uses TRBV7-2 and TRBJ2-1, with TRBD2 identical over 9 bases. After removal of 0 bases from V and 0 bases from J, the junction contained 0 bases not matched to a gene. The CDR3 runs to 16 residues. CDR1 and CDR2 (germline): SGHTA, FQGNSA. CDR3 in DNA: TGTGCCAGCAGCTTAGCTAGCGGGAGCTCCTACAATGAGCAGTTCTTC. This gives the protein CASSLASGSSYNEQFF.

The chain has TRBV5-8 and TRBJ2-6; no definite D call. This CDR3 spans 17 amino acids. V gave up 0 bases and J gave up 0 bases, with 10 bases separating them. From germline, CDR1 is SGHTS and CDR2 YDEGEE. DNA for the CDR3: TGTGCCAGCAGCTTGGACAGTGCCGTCTCTGGGGCCAACGTCCTGACTTTC. Protein sequence: CASSLDSAVSGANVLTF.

This clone was counted between two and nine times. The chain joins TRBV28 to TRBJ1-5; D remains unclear. V was pared by 6 bases and J by 3 bases, with 12 bases between. CDR3 length: 14 residues. Germline V gives CDR1 MDHEN, CDR2 SYDVKM. For the CDR3, the DNA is TGTGCCAGCAGGTACGCGGGAGTCAATCAGCCCCAGCATTTT. This codes for CASRYAGVNQPQHF.

The CDR3, as DNA: TGTGCCAGCACCCCCCTCGCCGCGCGACAGGGTGGCACCGGGGAGCTGTTTTTT. Its protein is CASTPLAARQGGTGELFF. The V call is TRBV27, the J call TRBJ2-2, with 7 bases aligning to TRBD1. The V segment lost 7 bases and the J segment 4 bases; nucleotides outside the gene matches: 18. The CDR3 is 18 residues long. Looked up from germline, CDR1 is MNHEY and CDR2 is SMNVEV (reference sequence).

V is TRBV28 and J is TRBJ1-2, with 7 bases fitting TRBD1. Germline V gene sequence: CDR1 MDHEN, CDR2 SYDVKM. The trim removed 9 bases at V and 1 base at J, leaving 14 bases unmatched. This CDR3 comprises 16 residues. The CDR3 sequence: CASTTGTDTFNYGYTF. The CDR3 DNA sequence: TGTGCCAGTACCACCGGGACAGATACTTTTAACTATGGCTACACCTTC.

This chain uses TRBV19 with TRBJ1-2; the D is unclear. Germline values: CDR1 LNHDA, CDR2 SQIVND (reference sequence). The ends were cut back, 5 bases at V and 0 bases at J, with 10 bases in the middle. The CDR3 totals 14 residues. The CDR3 DNA reads TGTGCCAGTAGTCCCCTGGGAGCTAACTATGGCTACACCTTC. It encodes CASSPLGANYGYTF. Full variable domain (missing parts from reference TRBV19 and TRBJ1-2): DGGITQSPKYLFRKEGQNVTLSCEQNLNHDAMYWYRQDPGQGLRLIYYSQIVNDFQKGDIAEGYSVSREKKESFPLTVTSAQKNPTAFYLCASSPLGANYGYTFGSGTRLTVV.

The V and J genes are TRBV12-5 and TRBJ1-3; 9 bases line up with TRBD1. CDR1 and CDR2 from the germline V gene are LGHNT and FRNRAP. This CDR3 has 17 residues. Germline trimming cut 1 base from V and 4 bases from J; bases unmatched to any gene: 8. As DNA, the CDR3 is TGTGCTAGTGGTTTGGCAACCGGGACAGGGAGAGGAAACACCATATATTTT. This sequence encodes CASGLATGTGRGNTIYF.

This clone was seen a few times. The chain carries TRBV21-1 and TRBJ2-3; the table's D call TRBD1 went unverified against the DNA. TRBV21-1 is designated a pseudogene. The CDR3 loop spans 15 amino acids. Here the CDR3 DNA reads TGTGCCAGCAGCAAAGGGGCAGGGGCAGTAGATACGCAGTATTTT. Amino acids: CASSKGAGAVDTQYF.

The rearrangement uses TRBV28 and TRBJ2-5, with 9 bases lining up with TRBD2. The CDR3 totals 16 residues. Looked up from germline, CDR1 is MDHEN and CDR2 is SYDVKM. V was pared by 0 bases and J by 1 base, with 3 bases of the junction left unmatched. The CDR3 sequence: CASSLWLAGSQETQYF. As DNA, the CDR3 is TGTGCCAGCAGTTTATGGCTAGCGGGATCCCAAGAGACCCAGTACTTC.

The chain links TRBV28 to TRBJ2-1, with a tentative D call TRBD2 (6 bases). The CDR3 is 12 residues long. CDR1 and CDR2 from the germline V gene are MDHEN and SYDVKM. V was trimmed by 2 bases and J by 8 bases, leaving 7 bases between them. CDR3 amino acids: CASSLGGYEQFF. The CDR3 nucleotides read TGTGCCAGCAGTTTAGGGGGGTATGAGCAGTTCTTC.